Described below is a single T cell receptor (beta chain) sequence and its context. Its antigen is not identified. Sequenced by immunoSEQ multiplex PCR; TCRdb stores in-frame clones only, minus some. Here the sample spans tens of thousands of clones, about 83% being singletons. The data were taken from a study of T cell responses to AZD1222 COVID-19 vaccine. Study summary: Second-dose intervals of approximately 4 or approximately 12 weeks were pooled. Study findings and constraints: Donors were chiefly white British, with a greater number of females, and clonal diversity was perhaps underestimated.

V dropped 6 bases and J dropped 2; count of bases not matched to a gene: 6. The CDR3 spans 14 residues. The germline V gene encodes CDR1 MNHEY and CDR2 SVGEGT. The sequencing here drew on peripheral blood, taken on day 0 of AZD1222 vaccination. The origin of this receptor is an adult in good health. The chain uses TRBV6-2 or TRBV6-3 and TRBJ1-2; TRBD1 matches at 7 bases. The DNA for the CDR3 is TGTGCCAGCAGCCTGGACAGGTCGAACTATGGCTACACCTTC. Encoded protein: CASSLDRSNYGYTF.